This TCR beta chain was identified during a study of beta chain features in type 1 diabetes. Deletions cut 6 bases from V and 4 bases from J, with 21 bases between. The CDR3 contains 16 residues. Germline CDR1 reads MNHNY; CDR2 reads SVGAGI (reference sequence). Markers CD45RO/CCR7/CD25/CD127/CD95/CD27 served to sort CD4+ naive, central memory, regulatory and stem cell-like memory cells. Every bit of the isolated RNA underwent reverse transcription, so sequencing read expressed TCRB transcripts. Clones were read by immunoSEQ multiplex PCR, and TCRdb kept only the in-frame ones, dropping some. The repertoire holds roughly 230,000 clones, with 9.6% as singletons.

The rearrangement links TRBV6-6 to TRBJ1-2, with D unclear. This clonotype was obtained from a woman aged 18-29 years in good health. Input material: naive CD4+ T cells from blood. The CDR3 sequence: CASSRDGVLLPYGYTF. DNA of the CDR3: TGTGCCAGCAGCAGAGACGGGGTTCTACTCCCCTATGGCTACACCTTC.